These T cell receptor beta chains were read from a single sample in a study of neurological immune-mediated disorders. TCRdb re-called the 5' RACE reads with MiXCR, one entry per CDR3 protein. The sample has tens of thousands of distinct CDR3 sequences, more than 8.5% seen once. The sequenced sample consisted of PBMCs. These receptors originate from a young man in good health. Both conserved end residues are part of each CDR3. A D gene is named only where the DNA matches it firmly. Size is omitted from some rows. Given values are once, few, many or a class for expanded clones.

D: NA; size: many; J: TRBJ2-1; V: TRBV5-1; CDR3: CASSLTVAGVNEQFF; DNA: TGCGCCAGCAGCTTGACGGTAGCCGGAGTCAATGAGCAGTTCTTC
D: TRBD2; size: many; J: TRBJ2-1; V: TRBV7-2; CDR3: CAVPRQSSGVEQFF; DNA: TGTGCCGTTCCCCGTCAAAGTAGCGGGGTTGAGCAGTTCTTC
D: NA; size: NA; J: TRBJ2-7; V: TRBV6-5; CDR3: CASSLSRTVPYEQYF; DNA: TGTGCCAGCAGTCTAAGTCGAACAGTTCCCTACGAGCAGTACTTC
D: TRBD2; size: many; J: TRBJ2-2; V: TRBV5-1; CDR3: CASSLARTAGLGGELFF; DNA: TGCGCCAGCAGCTTGGCCCGCACAGCGGGATTAGGCGGGGAGCTGTTTTTT
D: NA; size: NA; J: TRBJ2-7; V: TRBV6-6; CDR3: CASSQARYEQYF; DNA: TGTGCCAGCAGCCAGGCCCGCTACGAGCAGTACTTC
D: NA; size: NA; J: TRBJ2-5; V: TRBV7-2; CDR3: CASSLGFGVSQETQYF; DNA: TGTGCCAGCAGCTTAGGTTTTGGCGTGAGCCAAGAGACCCAGTACTTC
D: NA; size: many; J: TRBJ1-3; V: TRBV7-9; CDR3: CASSLVSGYSGNTIYF; DNA: TGTGCCAGCAGCTTAGTGAGCGGGTACTCTGGAAACACCATATATTTT
D: TRBD2; size: many; J: TRBJ2-2; V: TRBV20-1; CDR3: CSAATSGRETGELFF; DNA: TGCAGTGCTGCCACTAGCGGGAGAGAAACCGGGGAGCTGTTTTTT
D: TRBD2; size: many; J: TRBJ2-7; V: TRBV9; CDR3: CASSGTSGAYEQYF; DNA: TGTGCCAGCAGCGGGACTAGCGGAGCCTACGAGCAGTACTTC
D: NA; size: once; J: TRBJ1-2; V: TRBV20-1; CDR3: CSATRDTNYGYNF; DNA: TGCAGTGCAACACGGGACACAAACTATGGATACAACTTC
D: NA; size: many; J: TRBJ1-6; V: TRBV10-3; CDR3: CAMQGSNNSPLHF; DNA: TGTGCCATGCAGGGGAGTAATAATTCACCCCTCCACTTT
D: NA; size: few; J: TRBJ2-7; V: TRBV18; CDR3: CASSPVGQTPEQYF; DNA: TGTGCCAGCTCACCCGTGGGCCAGACCCCCGAGCAGTACTTC
D: NA; size: many; J: TRBJ1-1; V: TRBV19; CDR3: CASSIFEGLVPRSPAFF; DNA: TGTGCCAGTAGTATATTTGAGGGCCTAGTACCGCGGTCCCCGGCTTTCTTT
D: TRBD1; size: NA; J: TRBJ2-1; V: TRBV10-3; CDR3: CAITPGQDNEQFF; DNA: TGTGCCATCACCCCGGGACAGGACAATGAGCAGTTCTTC
D: NA; size: many; J: TRBJ2-5; V: TRBV7-2; CDR3: CASSDQETQYF; DNA: TGTGCCAGCAGCGATCAAGAGACCCAGTACTTC
D: NA; size: many; J: TRBJ1-2; V: TRBV20-1; CDR3: CSAGQRRYGYTF; DNA: TGCAGTGCAGGACAGAGGAGGTATGGCTACACCTTC
D: NA; size: few; J: TRBJ2-1; V: TRBV7-9; CDR3: CASSVGQLSEQFF; DNA: TGTGCCAGCAGCGTAGGACAATTAAGTGAGCAGTTCTTC
D: NA; size: many; J: TRBJ1-5; V: TRBV7-2; CDR3: CASSVQGGNQPQHF; DNA: TGTGCCAGCAGCGTACAGGGAGGCAATCAGCCCCAGCATTTT
D: NA; size: NA; J: TRBJ2-7; V: TRBV5-6; CDR3: CASSLGGLGEQYF; DNA: TGTGCCAGCAGCTTAGGCGGGCTCGGCGAGCAGTACTTC
D: TRBD1; size: many; J: TRBJ1-3; V: TRBV6-1; CDR3: CASRGQGANGNTIYF; DNA: TGTGCCAGCAGGGGACAGGGGGCGAATGGAAACACCATATATTTT
D: NA; size: many; J: TRBJ1-4; V: TRBV5-1; CDR3: CASSFGGNNEKLFF; DNA: TGCGCCAGCAGCTTTGGCGGAAACAATGAAAAACTGTTTTTT
D: TRBD2; size: many; J: TRBJ2-1; V: TRBV20-1; CDR3: CSATTTSGRSSSYNEQFF; DNA: TGCAGTGCTACTACGACTAGCGGGAGGTCCAGCTCCTACAATGAGCAGTTCTTC
D: NA; size: many; J: TRBJ1-6; V: TRBV9; CDR3: CASSAGREGDSPLHF; DNA: TGTGCCAGCAGCGCCGGACGGGAAGGGGATTCACCCCTCCACTTT
D: NA; size: many; J: TRBJ1-6; V: TRBV20-1; CDR3: CSAPETASNSPLHF; DNA: TGCAGTGCCCCAGAGACGGCCTCAAATTCACCCCTCCACTTT
D: TRBD1; size: many; J: TRBJ1-1; V: TRBV29-1; CDR3: CSAERRGFPSMNTEAFF; DNA: TGCAGCGCCGAACGCAGGGGGTTCCCTTCTATGAACACTGAAGCTTTCTTT
D: NA; size: NA; J: TRBJ2-2; V: TRBV2; CDR3: CASSDENTGELFF; DNA: TGTGCCAGCAGTGATGAGAACACCGGGGAGCTGTTTTTT
D: NA; size: many; J: TRBJ2-7; V: TRBV12-3/TRBV12-4; CDR3: CASSLPGYSYEQYF; DNA: TGTGCCAGCAGTTTACCAGGTTATTCCTACGAGCAGTACTTC
D: NA; size: NA; J: TRBJ1-3; V: TRBV29-1; CDR3: CSVDPPGGNTIYF; DNA: TGCAGCGTTGACCCCCCGGGGGGAAACACCATATATTTT
D: NA; size: many; J: TRBJ2-7; V: TRBV20-1; CDR3: CSAAGHFYEQYF; DNA: TGCAGTGCCGCAGGACACTTCTACGAGCAGTACTTC
D: NA; size: many; J: TRBJ2-5; V: TRBV11-3; CDR3: CASSDRTEETQYF; DNA: TGTGCCAGCAGTGATAGGACAGAAGAGACCCAGTACTTC
D: NA; size: many; J: TRBJ2-2; V: TRBV5-1; CDR3: CASSLMQSNTGELFF; DNA: TGCGCCAGCAGCTTGATGCAGTCGAACACCGGGGAGCTGTTTTTT
D: TRBD2; size: few; J: TRBJ2-1; V: TRBV30; CDR3: CAWSKGIGTSVLNEQFF; DNA: TGTGCCTGGAGTAAGGGGATTGGGACTAGCGTCTTGAATGAGCAGTTCTTC
D: NA; size: many; J: TRBJ2-3; V: TRBV12-3/TRBV12-4; CDR3: CASSLRTTDTQYF; DNA: TGTGCCAGCAGTTTACGAACCACAGATACGCAGTATTTT
D: TRBD1; size: many; J: TRBJ2-5; V: TRBV5-1; CDR3: CASSPGQVETQYF; DNA: TGCGCCAGCAGCCCCGGACAGGTGGAGACCCAGTACTTC
D: NA; size: NA; J: TRBJ2-7; V: TRBV25-1; CDR3: CASGWHLGLSYEQYF; DNA: TGTGCCAGCGGGTGGCATCTGGGGCTTTCGTACGAGCAGTACTTC
D: TRBD2; size: many; J: TRBJ2-7; V: TRBV19; CDR3: CASSIESTSGFYEQYF; DNA: TGTGCCAGTAGTATAGAAAGCACTAGCGGATTCTACGAGCAGTACTTC
D: TRBD1; size: NA; J: TRBJ1-2; V: TRBV20-1; CDR3: CSARVIRTGDDLTNYGYTF; DNA: TGCAGTGCTAGAGTGATTAGGACAGGAGATGACTTAACTAACTATGGCTACACCTTC
D: TRBD1; size: many; J: TRBJ2-3; V: TRBV12-3/TRBV12-4; CDR3: CASREQGDTQYF; DNA: TGTGCCAGCCGGGAACAGGGGGATACGCAGTATTTT
D: TRBD1; size: many; J: TRBJ2-3; V: TRBV12-3/TRBV12-4; CDR3: CASSLGQGAIGDTQYF; DNA: TGTGCCAGCAGTCTCGGACAGGGGGCCATCGGGGATACGCAGTATTTT
D: TRBD1; size: many; J: TRBJ1-2; V: TRBV12-3/TRBV12-4; CDR3: CASTPTGRSGYTF; DNA: TGTGCCAGCACTCCGACAGGGCGTAGCGGCTACACCTTC
D: NA; size: many; J: TRBJ2-2; V: TRBV28; CDR3: CASSLLRESGELFF; DNA: TGTGCCAGCAGTTTACTCCGGGAGTCCGGGGAGCTGTTTTTT
D: NA; size: many; J: TRBJ2-7; V: TRBV20-1; CDR3: CSARDPNRSRGHEQYF; DNA: TGCAGTGCTAGAGATCCCAATCGGAGCCGGGGGCACGAGCAGTACTTC
D: NA; size: many; J: TRBJ2-5; V: TRBV4-2; CDR3: CASSPTPGGLQETQYF; DNA: TGTGCCAGCTCGCCAACCCCCGGGGGGCTTCAAGAGACCCAGTACTTC
D: NA; size: many; J: TRBJ2-3; V: TRBV28; CDR3: CASRQLTGTPEDTQYF; DNA: TGTGCCAGCAGGCAGCTAACCGGGACCCCCGAAGATACGCAGTATTTT
D: TRBD1; size: many; J: TRBJ2-7; V: TRBV12-3/TRBV12-4; CDR3: CASSPSDRAREQYF; DNA: TGTGCCAGCAGTCCCTCCGACAGGGCCCGGGAGCAGTACTTC
D: NA; size: many; J: TRBJ2-1; V: TRBV2; CDR3: CASSEQGPYNEQFF; DNA: TGTGCCAGCAGTGAGCAGGGACCCTACAATGAGCAGTTCTTC
D: TRBD2; size: NA; J: TRBJ2-1; V: TRBV6-2/TRBV6-3; CDR3: CASSPPSGRGYEQFF; DNA: TGTGCCAGCAGTCCCCCTAGCGGGAGGGGGTATGAGCAGTTCTTC
D: TRBD1; size: few; J: TRBJ1-6; V: TRBV5-1; CDR3: CASSPKRQGEGHSPLHF; DNA: TGCGCCAGCAGCCCTAAAAGACAGGGCGAAGGTCATTCACCCCTCCACTTT
D: NA; size: many; J: TRBJ2-1; V: TRBV29-1; CDR3: CSVVVSYEQFF; DNA: TGCAGCGTTGTGGTCAGCTACGAGCAGTTCTTC
D: NA; size: many; J: TRBJ2-1; V: TRBV28; CDR3: CASSLQGTHYNEQFF; DNA: TGTGCCAGCAGTTTACAGGGGACCCATTACAATGAGCAGTTCTTC
D: NA; size: many; J: TRBJ1-1; V: TRBV20-1; CDR3: CSARTTDLNTEAFF; DNA: TGCAGTGCTAGAACGACAGACCTGAACACTGAAGCTTTCTTT
D: NA; size: many; J: TRBJ1-3; V: TRBV12-2; CDR3: CASRLESRDHSGNTIYF; DNA: TGTGCAAGTCGTTTAGAAAGCCGGGACCACTCTGGAAACACCATATATTTT
D: NA; size: many; J: TRBJ1-6; V: TRBV28; CDR3: CASSLSGYNSPLHF; DNA: TGTGCCAGCAGTTTATCCGGGTATAATTCACCCCTCCACTTT
D: TRBD2; size: many; J: TRBJ2-1; V: TRBV5-5; CDR3: CASSPLAGGSYNEQFF; DNA: TGTGCCAGCAGCCCACTAGCGGGAGGGTCCTACAATGAGCAGTTCTTC
D: NA; size: many; J: TRBJ1-2; V: TRBV10-3; CDR3: CAISDPEQVTF; DNA: TGTGCCATCTCGGACCCCGAACAGGTCACCTTC
D: NA; size: few; J: TRBJ1-1; V: TRBV28; CDR3: CASSRGTEAFF; DNA: TGTGCCAGCAGCCGCGGCACTGAAGCTTTCTTT
D: TRBD2; size: many; J: TRBJ2-5; V: TRBV7-6; CDR3: CASSLVAGGETQYF; DNA: TGTGCCAGCAGCTTAGTAGCGGGAGGGGAGACCCAGTACTTC
D: NA; size: many; J: TRBJ2-1; V: TRBV5-1; CDR3: CASSPLERSLHEQFF; DNA: TGCGCCAGCAGCCCACTTGAGCGGAGCTTACATGAGCAGTTCTTC
D: NA; size: many; J: TRBJ1-4; V: TRBV28; CDR3: CASSGLEARATNEKLFF; DNA: TGTGCCAGCAGCGGGTTAGAAGCGAGAGCAACTAATGAAAAACTGTTTTTT